The clone carrying this T cell receptor beta chain was counted between two and nine times. No antigen is known for it. The source of the sample is a study of shared clonotypes between healthy human individuals. Findings and limits, study-wide: Exclusively blood specimens were collected; tissue repertoires likely differ.

The length of the CDR3 is 15 residues. V dropped 8 bases and J dropped 0 bases, with 17 bases sitting between them. Germline V lookup: CDR1 MNHEY, CDR2 SMNVEV (reference sequence). There were no recent acute infections or vaccinations among the donors, who were healthy HIV-negative adults. All donors were Caucasian adults living in Nashville, Tennessee. A roughly 200 ng quantity of DNA, 29,000 or so T cell genomes, went into the sorted-subset replicate PCRs. Clones were sequenced by immunoSEQ multiplex PCR, and TCRdb holds only the in-frame ones, with some missing. In the table there are about 1.1 million clones, around 78% of which are singletons.

This chain connects TRBV27 to TRBJ2-7, with a tentative D call TRBD1 (5 bases). The source of this sequence is a man aged 18 to 30 in good health. Some clones in this sample may be carry-over from other donors' samples. The sequencing input was memory CD4+ T cells from PBMCs. Subset: CD45RA-negative fraction. CDR3 amino acids: CASRSGILRSYEQYF. DNA of the CDR3: TGTGCCAGCCGATCAGGGATCCTGCGCTCCTACGAGCAGTACTTC.